One TCR beta chain is described in this entry. Its target is not known. The data derive from a study of cytomegalovirus exposure and HLA in healthy donors. Whole-study results and caveats: Later on, an analysis showed TCR association rates differing by HLA locus, with DRB1 the most and HLA-C the fewest. Accurate predictions that matched the HLA-A and HLA-B alleles of most subjects were reportedly made from TCR beta sequences. In vitro data verified three CMV-associated chains as specific for CMV antigens. Equally common other TCR beta chains were less clonally expanded than HLA-associated ones, a later analysis found.

60 Vbeta and 13 Jbeta primers were used in PCR. Using immunoSEQ multiplex PCR, the repertoire was profiled, and TCRdb retains in-frame clones only, with some absent. The table has roughly 56,000 clones, around 82% seen once. There are 15 residues in the CDR3. Per germline, CDR1 MNHEY and CDR2 SVGAGI. V dropped 4 bases and J dropped 4 bases, with 16 bases sitting between them. This clonotype was obtained from a boy aged 5-17 years in good health and CMV-seropositive. The sequencing input was PBMCs. The rearrangement links TRBV6-5 to TRBJ1-2, with a possible D match to TRBD1 (5 bases). The DNA for the CDR3 is TGTGCCAGCAGTTTACAGGTTCCAGCGTTCTATGGCTACACCTTC. It specifies CASSLQVPAFYGYTF.